The sample holds a few counts of the clone carrying this T cell receptor beta chain. This sample is drawn from a study of T cells in Graves' hyperthyroidism and ophthalmopathy. Regions amplified from RNA transcripts were the TCR beta CDR3 regions. When the TCR CDR3 underwent first-round RT-PCR, the HTBI primer set was used. TCRdb recomputed calls from the multiplex PCR reads with MiXCR, one row per CDR3 protein. The profile shows hundreds of thousands of distinct CDR3 sequences, 38% of them singletons. Stability of Graves' hyperthyroidism was defined as absent ophthalmopathy progression within 18 months. The germline V gene has CDR1 SGDLS and CDR2 YYNGEE. The CDR3 loop spans 15 amino acids. V was clipped by 4 bases and J by 2 bases, with 15 bases between them.

This sequence joins TRBV9 and TRBJ2-5; the D gene is possibly TRBD1 (5 bases). The sample was blood. The receptor was isolated from a man between 18 and 35 years old with Graves' hyperthyroidism. Here the CDR3 reads CASSSSQRGQETQYF. The CDR3 coding sequence is TGTGCCAGCAGCTCAAGCCAAAGGGGTCAAGAGACCCAGTACTTC.